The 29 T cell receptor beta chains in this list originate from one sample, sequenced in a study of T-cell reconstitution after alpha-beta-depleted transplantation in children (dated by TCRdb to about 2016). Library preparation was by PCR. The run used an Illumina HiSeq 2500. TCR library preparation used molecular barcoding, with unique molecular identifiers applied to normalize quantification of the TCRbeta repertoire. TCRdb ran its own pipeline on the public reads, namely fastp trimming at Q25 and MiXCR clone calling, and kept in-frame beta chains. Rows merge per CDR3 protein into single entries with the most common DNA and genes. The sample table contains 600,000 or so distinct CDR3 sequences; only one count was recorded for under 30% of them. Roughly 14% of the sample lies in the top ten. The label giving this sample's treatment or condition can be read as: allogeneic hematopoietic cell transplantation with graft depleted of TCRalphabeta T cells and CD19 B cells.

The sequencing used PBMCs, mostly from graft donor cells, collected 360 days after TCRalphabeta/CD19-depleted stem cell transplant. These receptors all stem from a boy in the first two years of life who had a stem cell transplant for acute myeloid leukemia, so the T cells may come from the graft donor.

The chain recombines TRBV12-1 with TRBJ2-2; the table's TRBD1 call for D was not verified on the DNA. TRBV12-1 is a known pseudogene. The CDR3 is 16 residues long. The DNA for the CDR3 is TGTGCCAGCAGCTCCATCCGGGACACCAACACCGGGGAGCTGTTTTTT. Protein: CASSSIRDTNTGELFF.

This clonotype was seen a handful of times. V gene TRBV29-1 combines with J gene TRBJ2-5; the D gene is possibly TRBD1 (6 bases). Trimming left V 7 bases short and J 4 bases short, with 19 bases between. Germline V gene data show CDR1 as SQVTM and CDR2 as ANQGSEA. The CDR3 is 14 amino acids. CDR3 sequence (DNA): TGCAGCGCCCCCACTACAGGGATCGGAGAGACCCAGTACTTC. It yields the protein CSAPTTGIGETQYF.

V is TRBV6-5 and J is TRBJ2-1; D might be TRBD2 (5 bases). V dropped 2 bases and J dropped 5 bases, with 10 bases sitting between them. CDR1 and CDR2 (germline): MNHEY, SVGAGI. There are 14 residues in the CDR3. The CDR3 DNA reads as TGTGCCAGCAGTTACGAGGGTTCCAACAATGAGCAGTTCTTC. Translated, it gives CASSYEGSNNEQFF.

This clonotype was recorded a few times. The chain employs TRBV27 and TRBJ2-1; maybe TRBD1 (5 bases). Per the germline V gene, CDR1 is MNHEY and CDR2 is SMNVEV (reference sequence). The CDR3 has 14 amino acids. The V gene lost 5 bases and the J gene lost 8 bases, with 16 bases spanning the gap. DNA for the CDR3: TGTGCCAGCAGTCACCCAGGGCTAATTGATGAGCAGTTCTTC. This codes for CASSHPGLIDEQFF.

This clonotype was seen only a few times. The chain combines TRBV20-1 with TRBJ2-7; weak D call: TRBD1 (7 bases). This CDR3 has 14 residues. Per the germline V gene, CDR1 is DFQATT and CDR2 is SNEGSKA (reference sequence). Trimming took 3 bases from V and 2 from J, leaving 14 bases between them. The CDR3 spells CSASPQGGPYEQYV. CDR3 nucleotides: TGCAGTGCTAGCCCCCAGGGGGGCCCCTACGAGCAGTACGTC.

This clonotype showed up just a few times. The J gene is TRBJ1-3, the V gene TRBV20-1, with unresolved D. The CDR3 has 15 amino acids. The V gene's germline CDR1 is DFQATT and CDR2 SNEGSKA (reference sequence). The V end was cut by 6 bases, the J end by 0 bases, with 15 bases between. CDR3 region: CSAVAGHSSGNTIYF. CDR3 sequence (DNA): TGCAGTGCAGTGGCCGGCCATTCCTCTGGAAACACCATATATTTT.

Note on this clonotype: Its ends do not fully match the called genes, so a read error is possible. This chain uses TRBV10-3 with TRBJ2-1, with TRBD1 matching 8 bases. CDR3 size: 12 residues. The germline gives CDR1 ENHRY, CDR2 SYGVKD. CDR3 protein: CAISEGDRHWLF. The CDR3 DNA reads TGTGCCATCAGTGAGGGGGACAGGCATTGGCTCTTC.

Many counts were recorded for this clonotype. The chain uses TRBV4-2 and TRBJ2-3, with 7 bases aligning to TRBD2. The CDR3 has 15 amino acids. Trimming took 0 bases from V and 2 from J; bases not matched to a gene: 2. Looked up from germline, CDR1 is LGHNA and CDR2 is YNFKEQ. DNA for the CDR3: TGTGCCAGCAGCCAAGAACTAGCGATCACAGATACGCAGTATTTT. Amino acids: CASSQELAITDTQYF.

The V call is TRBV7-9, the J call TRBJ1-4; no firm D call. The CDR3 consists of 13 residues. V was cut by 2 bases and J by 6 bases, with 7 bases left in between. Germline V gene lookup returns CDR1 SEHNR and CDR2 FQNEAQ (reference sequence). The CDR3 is CASSLRSYEKLFF. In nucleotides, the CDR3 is TGTGCCAGCAGCTTAAGGTCGTATGAAAAACTGTTTTTT.

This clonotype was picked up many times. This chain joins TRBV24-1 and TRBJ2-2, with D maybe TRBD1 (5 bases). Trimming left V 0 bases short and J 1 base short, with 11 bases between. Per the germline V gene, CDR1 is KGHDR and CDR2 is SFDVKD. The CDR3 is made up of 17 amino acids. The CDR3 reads CATSDLIGQGNTGELFF. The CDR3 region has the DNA TGTGCCACCAGTGATTTGATTGGCCAGGGGAACACCGGGGAGCTGTTTTTT.

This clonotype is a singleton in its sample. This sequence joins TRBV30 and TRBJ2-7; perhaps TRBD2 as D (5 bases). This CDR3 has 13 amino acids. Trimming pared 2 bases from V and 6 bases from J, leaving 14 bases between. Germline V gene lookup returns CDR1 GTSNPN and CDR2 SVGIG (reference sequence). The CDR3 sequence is CAWSRGSTSEQYF. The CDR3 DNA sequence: TGTGCCTGGAGTAGAGGGTCAACCAGCGAGCAGTACTTC.

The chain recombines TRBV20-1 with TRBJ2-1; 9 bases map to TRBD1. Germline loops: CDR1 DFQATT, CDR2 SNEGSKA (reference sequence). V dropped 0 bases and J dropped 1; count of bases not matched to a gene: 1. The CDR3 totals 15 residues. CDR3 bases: TGCAGTGCTAGAGAAGACAGGGGGTCCTACAATGAGCAGTTCTTC. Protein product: CSAREDRGSYNEQFF.

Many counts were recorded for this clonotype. The CDR3 coding sequence is TGCGCCAGCAGCTTGCATCCGTACAATGAGCAGTTCTTC. Encoded protein: CASSLHPYNEQFF. The chain links TRBV5-1 to TRBJ2-1; D unresolved. The CDR3 covers 13 residues. Per germline, CDR1 SGHRS and CDR2 YFSETQ. The V end lost 1 base, the J end lost 4 bases, and 6 bases lay between the germline ends.

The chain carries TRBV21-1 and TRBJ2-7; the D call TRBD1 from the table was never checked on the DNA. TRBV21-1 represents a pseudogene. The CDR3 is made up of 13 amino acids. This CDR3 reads CASSDKGDYEQYV. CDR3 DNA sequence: TGTGCCAGCAGCGATAAGGGCGACTACGAGCAGTACGTC.

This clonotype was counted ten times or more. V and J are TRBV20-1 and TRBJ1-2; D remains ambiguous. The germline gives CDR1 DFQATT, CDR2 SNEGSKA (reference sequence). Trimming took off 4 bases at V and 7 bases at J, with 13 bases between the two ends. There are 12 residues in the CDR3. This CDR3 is CSATEDFSGYTF. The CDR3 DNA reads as TGCAGTGCTACCGAGGACTTTTCTGGCTACACCTTC.

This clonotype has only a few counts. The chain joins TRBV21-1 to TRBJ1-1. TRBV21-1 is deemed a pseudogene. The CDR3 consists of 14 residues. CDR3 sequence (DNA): TGTGCCAGCAGCTGGGCTCCGAAGGGAACTGAAGCTTTCTTT. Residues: CASSWAPKGTEAFF.

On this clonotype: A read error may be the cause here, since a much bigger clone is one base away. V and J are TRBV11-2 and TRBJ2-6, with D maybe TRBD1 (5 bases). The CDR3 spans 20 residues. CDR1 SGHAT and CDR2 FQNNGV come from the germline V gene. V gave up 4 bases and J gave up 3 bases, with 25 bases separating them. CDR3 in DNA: TGTGCCAGCAGCTGGGCGACAGCCTCACGCCGGTGGGGTGGGGCCAACGTCCTGACTTTC. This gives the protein CASSWATASRRWGGANVLTF.

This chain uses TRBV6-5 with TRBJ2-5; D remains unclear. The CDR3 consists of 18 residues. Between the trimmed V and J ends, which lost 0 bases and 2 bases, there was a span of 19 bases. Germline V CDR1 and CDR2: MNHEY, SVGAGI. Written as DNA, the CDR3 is TGTGCCAGCAGTTACTCGAGATTTAGTTTGTCCGGGCAAGAGACCCAGTACTTC. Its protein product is CASSYSRFSLSGQETQYF.

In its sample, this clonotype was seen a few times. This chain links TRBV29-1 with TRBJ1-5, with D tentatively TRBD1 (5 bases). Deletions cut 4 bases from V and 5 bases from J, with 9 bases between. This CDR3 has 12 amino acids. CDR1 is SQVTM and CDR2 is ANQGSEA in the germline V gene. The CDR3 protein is CSVGTSDQPQHF. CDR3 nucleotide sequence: TGCAGCGTTGGGACATCGGATCAGCCCCAGCATTTT.

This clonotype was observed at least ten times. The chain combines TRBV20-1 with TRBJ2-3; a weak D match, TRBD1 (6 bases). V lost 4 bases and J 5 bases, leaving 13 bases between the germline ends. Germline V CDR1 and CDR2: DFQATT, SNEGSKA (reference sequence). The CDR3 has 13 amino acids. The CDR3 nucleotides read TGCAGTGCTAAGGTGGGGGCGGGAGATACGCAGTATTTT. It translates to CSAKVGAGDTQYF.

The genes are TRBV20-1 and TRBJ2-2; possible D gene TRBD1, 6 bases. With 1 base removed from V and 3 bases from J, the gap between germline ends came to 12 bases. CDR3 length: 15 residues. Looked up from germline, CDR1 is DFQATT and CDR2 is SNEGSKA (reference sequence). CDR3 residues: CSARGSGDDTGELFF. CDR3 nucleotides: TGCAGTGCTAGAGGGTCAGGGGACGACACCGGGGAGCTGTTTTTT.

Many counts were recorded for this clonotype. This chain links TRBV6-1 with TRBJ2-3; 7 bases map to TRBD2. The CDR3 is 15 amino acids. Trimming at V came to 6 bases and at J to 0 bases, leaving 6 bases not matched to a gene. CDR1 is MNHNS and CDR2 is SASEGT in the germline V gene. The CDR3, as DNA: TGTGCCAGCAGCACCGGGACTACTAGCACAGATACGCAGTATTTT. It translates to CASSTGTTSTDTQYF.

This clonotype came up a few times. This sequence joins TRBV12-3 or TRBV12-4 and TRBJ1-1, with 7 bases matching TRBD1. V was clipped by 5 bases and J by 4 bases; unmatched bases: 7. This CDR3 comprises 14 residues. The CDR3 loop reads CASSLRQGLTEAFF. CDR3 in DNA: TGTGCCAGCAGTCTCAGACAGGGACTCACTGAAGCTTTCTTT.

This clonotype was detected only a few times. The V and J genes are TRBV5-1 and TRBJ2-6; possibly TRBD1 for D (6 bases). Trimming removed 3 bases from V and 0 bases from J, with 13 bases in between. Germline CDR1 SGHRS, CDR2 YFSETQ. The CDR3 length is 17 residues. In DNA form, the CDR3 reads TGCGCCAGCAGCTCAGTAACAGGGTCCTCTGGGGCCAACGTCCTGACTTTC. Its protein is CASSSVTGSSGANVLTF.

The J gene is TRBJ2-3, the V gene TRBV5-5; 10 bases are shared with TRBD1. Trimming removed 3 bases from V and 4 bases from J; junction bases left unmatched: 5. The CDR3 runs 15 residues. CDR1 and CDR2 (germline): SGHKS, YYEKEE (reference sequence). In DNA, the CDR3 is TGTGCCAGCAGCTCAGGGACAGGGGTGTCAGATACGCAGTATTTT. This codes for CASSSGTGVSDTQYF.

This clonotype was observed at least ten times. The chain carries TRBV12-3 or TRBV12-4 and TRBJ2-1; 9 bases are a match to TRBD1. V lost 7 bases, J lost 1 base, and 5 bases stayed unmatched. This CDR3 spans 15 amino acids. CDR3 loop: CASTGTGRSYNEQFF. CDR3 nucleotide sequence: TGTGCCAGCACCGGGACAGGGAGATCCTACAATGAGCAGTTCTTC.

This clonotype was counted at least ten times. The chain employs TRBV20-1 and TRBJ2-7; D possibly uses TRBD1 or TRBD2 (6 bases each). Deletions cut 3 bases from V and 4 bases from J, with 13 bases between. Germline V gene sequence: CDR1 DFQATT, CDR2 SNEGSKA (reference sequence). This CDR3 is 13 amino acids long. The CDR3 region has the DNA TGCAGTGCTAGTTTGGGGGGCTTATACGAGCAGTACTTC. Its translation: CSASLGGLYEQYF.

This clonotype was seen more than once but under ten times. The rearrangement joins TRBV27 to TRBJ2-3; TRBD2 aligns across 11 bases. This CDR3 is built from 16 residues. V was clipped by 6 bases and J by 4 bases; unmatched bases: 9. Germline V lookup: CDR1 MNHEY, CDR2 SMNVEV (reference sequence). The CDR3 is CASRPSSGGFSDTQYF. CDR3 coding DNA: TGTGCCAGCAGACCCTCTAGCGGGGGGTTCTCAGATACGCAGTATTTT.

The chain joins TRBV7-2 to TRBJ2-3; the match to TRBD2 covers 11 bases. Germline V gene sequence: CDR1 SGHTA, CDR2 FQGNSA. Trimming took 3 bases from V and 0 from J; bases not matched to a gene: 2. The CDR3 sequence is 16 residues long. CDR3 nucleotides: TGTGCCAGCAGCTTTATAGCGGGGGGGAGCACAGATACGCAGTATTTT. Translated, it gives CASSFIAGGSTDTQYF.